This entry describes one T cell receptor beta chain. V gave up 1 base and J gave up 4 bases, with 13 bases separating them. Germline CDR1 reads MGHRA; CDR2 reads YSYEKL. There are 16 residues in the CDR3. The data were taken from a study of blood T cell repertoires in COVID-19. Study as a whole: COVID-19 samples from acute and convalescent phases originated in the United States, Italy and Spain. PBMCs, B-cell-depleted T cells, or T cells were the source of the cDNA or gDNA that made up the material.

As originally analysed: Cell counts per sample came from amplifying reference gene primers. TCRdb's copy holds only in-frame clones and misses some; the assay was immunoSEQ multiplex PCR. The V and J calls and the clone size are those of that table, but D and trimming were determined from the DNA. The sample shows about 170,000 clones, 90% of them seen only once. The chain employs TRBV4-1 and TRBJ2-2, with D unresolved. Material for sequencing was peripheral blood. The TCR was taken from a man aged 45-65 years with acute or convalescent COVID-19. CDR3 DNA: TGCGCCAGCAGCCAAGGGGCAGGCCGAATCACCGGGGAGCTGTTTTTT. Amino acids: CASSQGAGRITGELFF.